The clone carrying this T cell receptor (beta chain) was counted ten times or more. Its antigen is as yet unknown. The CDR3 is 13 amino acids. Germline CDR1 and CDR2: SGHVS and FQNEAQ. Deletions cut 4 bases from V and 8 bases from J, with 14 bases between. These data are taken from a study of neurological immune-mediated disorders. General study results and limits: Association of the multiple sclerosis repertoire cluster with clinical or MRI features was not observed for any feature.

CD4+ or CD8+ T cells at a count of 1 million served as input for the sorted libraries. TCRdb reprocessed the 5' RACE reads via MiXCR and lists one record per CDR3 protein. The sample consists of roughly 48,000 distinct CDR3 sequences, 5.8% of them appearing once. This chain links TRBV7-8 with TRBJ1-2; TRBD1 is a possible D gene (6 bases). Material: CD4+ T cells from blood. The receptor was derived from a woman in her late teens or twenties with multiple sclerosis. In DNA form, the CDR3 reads TGTGCCAGCAGCTCCCTTACAGGGAGCGGCTACACCTTC. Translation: CASSSLTGSGYTF.